This record covers a single T cell receptor beta chain. This CDR3 has 15 amino acids. Trimming took 3 bases from V and 6 from J; bases not matched to a gene: 8. Looked up from germline, CDR1 is LNHDA and CDR2 is SQIVND (reference sequence). Here immunoSEQ multiplex PCR was the method, and the copy in TCRdb shows in-frame clones only, minus some. The data contain about 130,000 clones, roughly 96% of them singletons. The sample is drawn from a study of T cell changes during pregnancy in multiple sclerosis. This TCR was sampled from a female donor with multiple sclerosis, enrolled in a pregnancy study. The sample in question was peripheral blood, obtained after pregnancy. The V call is TRBV19, the J call TRBJ2-7; 10 bases align to TRBD2. The CDR3 loop reads CASSIYLAGVTEQYF. CDR3 nucleotide sequence: TGTGCCAGTAGTATTTATCTAGCGGGAGTGACCGAGCAGTACTTC.